The sequence of this T cell receptor beta chain was determined in a study of cytotoxic CD8 clonotypes in ibrutinib-treated CLL. The CDR3 loop spans 13 amino acids. Trimming took off 10 bases at V and 0 bases at J, with 13 bases between the two ends. From germline, CDR1 is ENHRY and CDR2 SYGVKD. The table came from immunoSEQ multiplex PCR; TCRdb's copy has only in-frame clones and leaves some out. The table records a few hundred thousand clones, 67% of them present only once. The input for sequencing was PBMCs, taken after 36 months of ibrutinib treatment. The chain uses TRBV10-3 and TRBJ2-7, with a weak D call TRBD2 (6 bases). This receptor was identified in a human donor with chronic lymphocytic leukemia. Here the CDR3 reads CATRREASYEQYF. Written as DNA, the CDR3 is TGTGCCACCCGCAGGGAGGCCTCCTACGAGCAGTACTTC.